Described below is a single T cell receptor beta chain sequence and its context. Its antigen is unknown. Sample-barcoded 5' priming and a J-beta primer mix drove a second PCR of roughly 7 to 11 cycles. One entry per CDR3 protein results from TCRdb running MiXCR on the 5' RACE reads. The profile covers over a million distinct CDR3 sequences, with roughly two fifths appearing a single time and less than 5% taken by the ten largest. Total RNA was extracted at no less than 6 micrograms per sample. The data are from a study of blood T cells in healthy people across ages. Study outcomes and limitations: Whereas aged donors had fewer naive CD4+ cells, long-lived donors had more of them and higher diversity.

Trimming removed 4 bases at V and 4 bases at J, with 16 bases between. The CDR3 is 15 amino acids. The germline gives CDR1 PRHDT, CDR2 FYEKMQ (reference sequence). Material: blood. This chain connects TRBV13 to TRBJ1-2; a weak D match, TRBD1 (5 bases). The receptor comes from a woman aged 18-29 years in good health. The CDR3 DNA reads TGTGCCAGCAGCTCCTCAGCGGGGGGGGGCTATGGCTACACCTTC. It translates to CASSSSAGGGYGYTF.